This T cell receptor beta chain was retrieved from a study of blood T cell repertoires in COVID-19. Study-level information: Acute and convalescent COVID-19 specimens originated in the United States, Italy and Spain.

Profiled with immunoSEQ multiplex PCR; TCRdb holds only in-frame clones, not every one. The data show about 200,000 clones, 70% to 90% seen once. The Seattle site enrolled patients during active infection and followed them longitudinally. This clone was picked up one time. Sequencing was done on a sample of peripheral blood. This receptor was taken from a person between 65 and 79 years old with COVID-19, enrolled during active disease.

The CDR3 is CASSLGAGENTEAFF. The CDR3 nucleotides read TGTGCCAGCAGCCTCGGGGCGGGGGAGAACACTGAAGCTTTCTTT. The chain recombines TRBV4-2 with TRBJ1-1; maybe TRBD1 (5 bases). Germline CDR1 LGHNA, CDR2 YNFKEQ. This CDR3 is 15 amino acids long. Trimming pared 4 bases from V and 1 base from J, leaving 13 bases between.